This TCR beta chain was documented in a study of T cell repertoires in ileal Crohn's disease. Study details: About half received postoperative treatment, around ten with thiopurines and 15 to 20 anti-TNF.

Libraries were prepared by immunoSEQ multiplex PCR; TCRdb keeps only in-frame clonotypes and omits some of them. The sample holds roughly 13,000 clones, less than 80% seen once. The time point was: inflamed ileum from the surgical specimen. CDR1 LNHDA and CDR2 SQIVND come from the germline V gene (reference sequence). Trimming took off 7 bases at V and 6 bases at J, with 9 bases between the two ends. The CDR3 consists of 11 residues. Sequencing was carried out using ileal tissue. The origin of this receptor is an adult with Crohn's disease. The chain employs TRBV19 and TRBJ1-1; D gene uncertain. The DNA of the CDR3 is TGTGCCAGTAAGGGAGCTTCTGAAGCTTTCTTT. This codes for CASKGASEAFF.